This T cell receptor beta chain emerged from a study of T cells in localized non-small cell lung cancer. General observations from the study: Turning up in adjacent lung were a median about 56 of the top 100 tumor clones. Compared with tumor, uninvolved adjacent lung displayed greater T cell clonality, ranking highest overall.

Germline lookup yields CDR1 LGHNT and CDR2 FRNRAP. CDR3 length: 14 residues. The ends lost 9 bases at V and 1 base at J; junction bases unmatched: 6. Assay: immunoSEQ multiplex PCR; the TCRdb copy retains only in-frame clones and omits some. The sample has fewer than 20,000 clones, 75% to 90% seen once; the top ten hold under 35%. Worth noting for this clone: Antigen: not known.

The specimen was peripheral blood, collected before any cancer treatment. The chain recombines TRBV12-5 with TRBJ2-3, with 8 positions matching TRBD2. This receptor was identified in a female donor older than 55 with stage III squamous cell lung carcinoma. The CDR3 is CASSRRGGTDTQYF. The CDR3 bases are TGTGCTAGCTCGAGGCGGGGGGGCACAGATACGCAGTATTTT. Together with reference TRBV12-5 and TRBJ2-3, the CDR3 gives the full variable domain: DARVTQTPRHKVTEMGQEVTMRCQPILGHNTVFWYRQTMMQGLELLAYFRNRAPLDDSGMPKDRFSAEMPDATLATLKIQPSEPRDSAVYFCASSRRGGTDTQYFGPGTRLTVL.